This T cell receptor beta chain was identified during a study of blood T cell repertoires in COVID-19. About the research overall: Sources were T cells, B-cell-depleted T cells, or PBMCs; the material itself was cDNA or gDNA.

Original analysis: Amplification of reference gene primers provided the estimated nucleated cell counts. Clones were read by immunoSEQ multiplex PCR, and TCRdb kept only the in-frame ones, dropping some. V and J calls and clone size are copied from that table; D and trimming were computed from the DNA. The top ten clones hold roughly 3% of a sample with over 200,000 clones, around 89% of them seen once. A Seattle source enrolled patients during active infection and followed them longitudinally. The source of this sequence is a man aged 30 to 45 with COVID-19, enrolled during active disease. Sequenced sample: peripheral blood.

CDR3 nucleotide sequence: TGTGCCAGCAGTACCACCCGGGACAGGGGGTTATACGAGCAGTACTTC. Amino acids: CASSTTRDRGLYEQYF. The gene calls are TRBV6-2 or TRBV6-3 and TRBJ2-7; 11 bases align to TRBD1. Germline V gene sequence: CDR1 MNHEY, CDR2 SVGEGT. The CDR3 is 16 amino acids. The V segment lost 5 bases and the J segment 4 bases; nucleotides outside the gene matches: 10.